The 8 T cell receptor beta chains presented below share a single source sample, sequenced in a study of T-cell memory formation after mild COVID-19. MiXCR, applied by TCRdb to the 5' RACE reads, yields one record per CDR3 protein. The table has about 560,000 distinct CDR3 sequences, about a fifth seen once; the top ten hold about 8.7%. The source material was PBMCs or a T cell subset sorted from them (not recorded which). These receptors originate from an adult woman who had mild COVID-19 (a few samples of this study predate the infection). Cell type and time point are not known.

CDR3 amino acids: CASSPSGGWTSYEQYF. CDR3 sequence (DNA): TGTGCCAGCAGCCCCTCCGGAGGGTGGACCTCCTACGAGCAGTACTTC. The V and J genes are TRBV5-5 and TRBJ2-7, with D possibly TRBD2 on 6 matching bases. Germline values: CDR1 SGHKS, CDR2 YYEKEE (reference sequence). The CDR3 spans 16 residues. Trimming cost V 4 bases and J 0 bases, with 17 bases left between them.

This clonotype was observed a handful of times. CDR3 loop: CSVGTGVTGELFF. The CDR3 nucleotides read TGCAGCGTGGGAACAGGGGTCACCGGGGAGCTGTTTTTT. V usage is TRBV29-1 and J usage is TRBJ2-2, with TRBD1 matching 7 bases. This CDR3 contains 13 residues. Per the germline V gene, CDR1 is SQVTM and CDR2 is ANQGSEA. Losses at the gene ends were 6 bases for V and 4 bases for J; bases not matched to a gene: 5.

This clonotype was seen at least ten times. The J gene is TRBJ2-3, the V gene TRBV7-9; the D is unclear. The CDR3 contains 13 residues. Trimming pared 3 bases from V and 0 bases from J, leaving 4 bases between. Germline assignment: CDR1 SEHNR and CDR2 FQNEAQ (reference sequence). CDR3 loop: CASSLWSTDTQYF. The CDR3, as DNA: TGTGCCAGCAGCTTGTGGAGCACAGATACGCAGTATTTT.

In this sample, this clonotype turned up a few times. The genes are TRBV12-3 or TRBV12-4 and TRBJ2-2; 11 nucleotides line up with TRBD2. The CDR3 runs to 16 residues. J gave up 6 bases and V 4 bases, and 7 bases lay outside the gene matches. The CDR3 reads CASSSGTSGFSGELFF. CDR3 DNA sequence: TGTGCCAGCAGTTCCGGGACTAGCGGTTTTTCCGGGGAGCTGTTTTTT.

This chain uses TRBV12-3 or TRBV12-4 with TRBJ1-5, with D hard to call. V was trimmed by 5 bases and J by 0 bases, leaving 11 bases between them. The CDR3 extends over 15 amino acids. DNA for the CDR3: TGTGCCAGCAGTCCTGTGGGGTATAGCAATCAGCCCCAGCATTTT. Its translation: CASSPVGYSNQPQHF.

This clonotype was seen only a few times. The rearrangement uses TRBV20-1 and TRBJ2-4; weak D call: TRBD1 (6 bases). The V end lost 5 bases, the J end lost 4 bases, and 15 bases lay between the germline ends. Looked up from germline, CDR1 is DFQATT and CDR2 is SNEGSKA (reference sequence). The CDR3 loop spans 14 amino acids. CDR3 nucleotides: TGCAGTGCTTATCCTGGGACAACTAAAAACATTCAGTACTTC. This codes for CSAYPGTTKNIQYF.

V gene TRBV20-1 combines with J gene TRBJ2-5; D ambiguous. The V gene's germline CDR1 is DFQATT and CDR2 SNEGSKA (reference sequence). The CDR3 runs 13 residues. V lost 3 bases to trimming and J lost 2 bases, with 10 bases between them. CDR3 protein: CSARERGQETQYF. CDR3 bases: TGCAGTGCTAGGGAGCGAGGTCAAGAGACCCAGTACTTC.

The chain couples TRBV2 to TRBJ1-2; no clear D gene. This CDR3 has 12 amino acids. CDR1 and CDR2 (germline): SNHLY, FYNNEI. Trimming shortened V by 4 bases and J by 3 bases, and 6 bases separated the two germline ends. This CDR3 is CASSGAYYGYTF. The CDR3 DNA sequence: TGTGCCAGCAGTGGTGCCTACTATGGCTACACCTTC.